Below are 27 T cell receptor beta chains sequenced from a single sample in a study of regulatory T cells in long-lasting Graves disease. Time point here: newly diagnosed GD, antithyroid drugs for less than 3 months. There was RNA extracted from PBMCs, and the TCR library was made from it. Construction of TCR beta libraries relied on iRepertoire HTBI primers and on Arm-PCR targeting CDR3 regions. TCRdb re-analysed the multiplex PCR reads in MiXCR, keeping a single row per CDR3 protein. Here the sample spans roughly 400,000 distinct CDR3 sequences, about a sixth being singletons. These data are also associated with another study on T cells in Graves' hyperthyroidism and ophthalmopathy.

The source material was peripheral blood mononuclear cells (PBMCs), sampled at new diagnosis, from a patient treated with antithyroid drugs. Receptors were obtained from a woman aged 18 to 35 with Graves disease.

This clonotype was recorded at least ten times. The chain employs TRBV27 and TRBJ2-3, with 7 bases fitting TRBD2. This CDR3 is 16 amino acids long. Germline V gene data show CDR1 as MNHEY and CDR2 as SMNVEV (reference sequence). V was pared by 6 bases and J by 2 bases, with 11 bases of the junction left unmatched. The CDR3 is CASRPLAGRITDTQYF. The CDR3 region has the DNA TGTGCCAGCAGACCCCTAGCCGGGAGGATCACAGATACGCAGTATTTT.

This chain uses TRBV15 with TRBJ2-3; 8 positions agree with TRBD1. The J call could be wrong; TRBJ1-1 is a better fit for the DNA end. Germline V gene data show CDR1 as LNHNV and CDR2 as YYDKDF (reference sequence). CDR3 length: 15 residues. CDR3 nucleotides: TGTGCCACCAGCAGAGCTGGACAGGGCGGGAGAGAAGCTTTCTTT. Residues: CATSRAGQGGREAFF.

Regarding this clonotype: A much larger clone lies a single base off, so this may be a read error. The J gene is TRBJ2-1, the V gene TRBV20-1, with 8 bases fitting TRBD2. The CDR3 is made up of 15 amino acids. Germline CDR1 is DFQATT and CDR2 is SNEGSKA (reference sequence). Trimming at V came to 0 bases and at J to 10 bases, leaving 11 bases not matched to a gene. CDR3 residues: CSARELAEQSYEQFF. DNA of the CDR3: TGCAGTGCTAGAGAACTAGCGGAACAATCCTACGAGCAGTTCTTC.

This clonotype was counted at least ten times. The junction does not match germline at one end; this may be a read error. This chain connects TRBV20-1 to TRBJ2-1; 9 bases align to TRBD2. Germline V gene sequence: CDR1 DFQATT, CDR2 SNEGSKA (reference sequence). The CDR3 extends over 12 amino acids. CDR3 sequence (DNA): TGCAGCGCTAGCGGGGCCTACAATGAGCAGTTCTTC. It encodes CSASGAYNEQFF.

The chain has TRBV2 and TRBJ2-2; no reliable D call. CDR1 is SNHLY and CDR2 is FYNNEI in the germline V gene. Trimming removed 7 bases at V and 4 bases at J, with 10 bases between. This CDR3 spans 13 amino acids. The CDR3 loop is CASKQTFTGELFF. The DNA of the CDR3 is TGTGCCAGCAAGCAGACTTTCACCGGGGAGCTGTTTTTT.

This clonotype was picked up many times. V is TRBV6-5 and J is TRBJ2-1, with 7 positions matching TRBD1. In germline, CDR1 is MNHEY, CDR2 SVGAGI. V lost 4 bases to trimming and J lost 1 base; unmatched junction nucleotides: 13. There are 18 residues in the CDR3. The CDR3 is CASSSKGARIFSYNEQFF. As DNA, the CDR3 is TGTGCCAGCAGTTCGAAGGGGGCGAGAATTTTTTCCTACAATGAGCAGTTCTTC.

This clonotype showed up many times. One end of the junction does not line up with germline, which may come from a read error. This chain joins TRBV6-9 and TRBJ1-2; the D gene is possibly TRBD1 (5 bases). There are 14 residues in the CDR3. Germline assignment: CDR1 MNHGY and CDR2 SVAAGI. CDR3 coding DNA: TGTGCCAGCAGTAATTCTGGGGACCTCTATGGCTACACCTTC. Its protein product is CASSNSGDLYGYTF.

This clonotype was seen a handful of times. This chain links TRBV20-1 with TRBJ2-1; TRBD2 is a possible D gene (5 bases). CDR1 and CDR2 (germline): DFQATT, SNEGSKA (reference sequence). The CDR3 runs 15 residues. The CDR3 sequence: CSFHRAGGSGDEQFF. DNA of the CDR3: TGCAGCTTCCACCGTGCAGGCGGGTCTGGCGATGAGCAGTTCTTC.

This clonotype was observed a handful of times. The CDR3, as DNA: TGTGCCAGCAGCGCCGGACTAGCGGGAGGTCGGAATGAGCAGTTCTTC. Protein sequence: CASSAGLAGGRNEQFF. The chain has TRBV9 and TRBJ2-1, with TRBD2 identical over 14 bases. The germline CDR1 and CDR2 sequences are SGDLS and YYNGEE. This CDR3 has 16 residues. V dropped 3 bases and J dropped 7; count of bases not matched to a gene: 6.

This clonotype has at least ten counts. This sequence joins TRBV29-1 and TRBJ2-1; D possibly uses TRBD1 or TRBD2 (5 bases each). V lost 0 bases and J 5 bases, leaving 8 bases between the germline ends. This CDR3 has 13 amino acids. Germline loops: CDR1 SQVTM, CDR2 ANQGSEA. The CDR3 sequence is CSVEDRGHNEQFF. The CDR3, as DNA: TGCAGCGTTGAAGACCGGGGCCACAATGAGCAGTTCTTC.

The sample holds many counts of this clonotype. This chain connects TRBV24-1 to TRBJ2-1; 8 nucleotides agree with TRBD1. The CDR3 runs 15 residues. V dropped 4 bases and J dropped 5; count of bases not matched to a gene: 6. CDR1 and CDR2 (germline): KGHDR, SFDVKD. DNA for the CDR3: TGTGCCACCAGTGAGGCCGGGACAGGTGACAATGAGCAGTTCTTC. Translating it yields CATSEAGTGDNEQFF.

This chain uses TRBV11-2 with TRBJ2-2; D might be TRBD1 (5 bases). Trimming shortened V by 2 bases and J by 1 base, and 8 bases separated the two germline ends. The V gene's germline CDR1 is SGHAT and CDR2 FQNNGV. The CDR3 loop spans 15 amino acids. The CDR3 nucleotides are TGTGCCAGCAGCTTACAGGGTGGGAACACCGGGGAGCTGTTTTTT. This sequence encodes CASSLQGGNTGELFF.

In this sample, this clonotype turned up many times. The V call is TRBV5-5, the J call TRBJ2-7, with TRBD2 matching 7 bases. The V and J ends lost 0 bases and 6 bases, in that order; junction bases with no gene match: 9. Germline CDR1 reads SGHKS; CDR2 reads YYEKEE (reference sequence). This CDR3 comprises 15 residues. CDR3 protein: CASSLGPSGTREQYF. The CDR3 region has the DNA TGTGCCAGCAGCTTGGGCCCTAGCGGCACCCGCGAGCAGTACTTC. Based on the CDR3 plus reference TRBV5-5 and TRBJ2-7, the full variable domain is DAGVTQSPTHLIKTRGQQVTLRCSPISGHKSVSWYQQVLGQGPQFIFQYYEKEERGRGNFPDRFSARQFPNYSSELNVNALLLGDSALYLCASSLGPSGTREQYFGPGTRLTVT.

This clonotype was counted a few times. CDR3 residues: CASSEVWGTEAFF. CDR3 DNA: TGTGCCAGCAGTGAAGTTTGGGGGACTGAAGCTTTCTTT. The chain employs TRBV6-2 or TRBV6-3 and TRBJ1-1; tentative D call: TRBD1 (5 bases). The CDR3 totals 13 residues. Germline values: CDR1 MNHEY, CDR2 SVGEGT. The V gene lost 5 bases and the J gene lost 5 bases, with 12 bases spanning the gap.

This clonotype was recorded at least ten times. This sequence joins TRBV6-1 and TRBJ2-1; tentatively, D is TRBD1 (5 bases). The CDR3 runs to 15 residues. The ends were cut back, 4 bases at V and 7 bases at J, with 17 bases in the middle. Germline CDR1 is MNHNS and CDR2 is SASEGT. The CDR3 sequence is CASSVQGSLGNEQFF. The DNA for the CDR3 is TGTGCCAGCAGTGTGCAGGGATCGCTGGGGAATGAGCAGTTCTTC.

This clonotype was seen a few times. This chain uses TRBV24-1 with TRBJ2-5; 7 bases are a match to TRBD2. CDR3 length: 15 amino acids. V lost 1 base, J lost 5 bases, and 6 bases stayed unmatched. Per germline, CDR1 KGHDR and CDR2 SFDVKD. The CDR3, as DNA: TGTGCCACCAGTGATTTCGGGGGGAACAGGGAGACCCAGTACTTC. It is translated as CATSDFGGNRETQYF.

For this clonotype: A single base separates this from a much larger clone, so it may be a read error. This chain uses TRBV12-3 or TRBV12-4 with TRBJ1-1; D perhaps matches TRBD1 (6 bases). The CDR3 is 15 residues long. CDR3 amino acids: CAGSAPKGGYTEAFF. The CDR3 DNA is TGTGCCGGCAGTGCACCCAAGGGGGGTTACACTGAAGCTTTCTTT.

This clonotype occurred a few times. V and J are TRBV3-1 and TRBJ2-7; 12 positions agree with TRBD1. Germline CDR1 is LGHDT and CDR2 is YNNKEL (reference sequence). The V gene end was trimmed by 0 bases and the J gene end by 6 bases; junction bases not matched to a gene: 3. The CDR3 totals 15 residues. This CDR3 is CASSQDGTGGREQYF. CDR3 bases: TGTGCCAGCAGCCAAGATGGGACAGGGGGCCGCGAGCAGTACTTC.

This CDR3 is CASSLGLAGENGELFF. DNA of the CDR3: TGTGCCAGCAGCCTGGGACTAGCGGGAGAGAACGGGGAGCTGTTTTTT. The chain carries TRBV6-1 and TRBJ2-2, with 14 bases matching TRBD2. The CDR3 is 16 amino acids. Per the germline V gene, CDR1 is MNHNS and CDR2 is SASEGT. Germline trimming cut 6 bases from V and 7 bases from J; bases unmatched to any gene: 7.

The chain couples TRBV4-1 to TRBJ1-2, with D perhaps TRBD1 (5 bases). In germline, CDR1 is MGHRA, CDR2 YSYEKL. Trimming stripped 0 bases from V and 13 bases from J, with 15 bases between. The CDR3 loop spans 13 amino acids. CDR3 coding DNA: TGCGCCAGCAGCCAAGATGGGGTTTGGGGACTCACCTTC. Amino acids: CASSQDGVWGLTF.

As to this clonotype: Being one base from a much bigger clone, this may be a read error. V and J are TRBV24-1 and TRBJ2-7; 13 bases match TRBD2. Germline CDR1 is KGHDR and CDR2 is SFDVKD. This CDR3 region has 19 residues. Losses at the gene ends were 2 bases for V and 7 bases for J; bases not matched to a gene: 16. The CDR3: CATSDYRTSGSSPYNEQYF. In DNA, the CDR3 is TGTGCCACCAGTGATTACCGGACTAGCGGGAGTTCCCCGTACAATGAGCAGTACTTC.

In its sample, this clonotype was seen a few times. The chain's CDR3 is CASSLLVSTDTQYF. The DNA for the CDR3 is TGCGCCAGCAGCTTGCTAGTTAGCACAGATACGCAGTATTTT. V is TRBV5-1 and J is TRBJ2-3; the D is unclear. Germline assignment: CDR1 SGHRS and CDR2 YFSETQ. Between the trimmed V and J ends, which lost 1 base and 0 bases, there was a span of 6 bases. There are 14 residues in the CDR3. Full variable domain (rest looked up from reference TRBV5-1 and TRBJ2-3): KAGVTQTPRYLIKTRGQQVTLSCSPISGHRSVSWYQQTPGQGLQFLFEYFSETQRNKGNFPGRFSGRQFSNSRSEMNVSTLELGDSALYLCASSLLVSTDTQYFGPGTRLTVL.

Many counts were recorded for this clonotype. The gene calls are TRBV12-3 or TRBV12-4 and TRBJ2-5; 9 nucleotides match TRBD1. This CDR3 has 15 residues. The trim removed 6 bases at V and 5 bases at J, leaving 10 bases unmatched. The CDR3 region is CASRVGTGGAETQYF. The CDR3 nucleotides are TGTGCCAGCAGAGTGGGCACAGGGGGCGCGGAGACCCAGTACTTC.

This clonotype showed up many times. The chain recombines TRBV11-2 with TRBJ2-1; 8 nucleotides agree with TRBD2. In germline, CDR1 is SGHAT, CDR2 FQNNGV. The CDR3 length is 15 residues. Trimming took 0 bases from V and 9 from J; bases not matched to a gene: 7. The CDR3 loop reads CASSLEGTSIFEQFF. CDR3 DNA sequence: TGTGCCAGCAGCTTAGAAGGGACTAGTATCTTTGAGCAGTTCTTC.

This clonotype was counted at least ten times. The CDR3 spells CSATAGTGISYEQYF. The CDR3 DNA reads TGCAGTGCGACAGCCGGGACAGGGATTTCCTACGAGCAGTACTTC. The genes are TRBV20-1 and TRBJ2-7; 9 nucleotides agree with TRBD1. Per the germline V gene, CDR1 is DFQATT and CDR2 is SNEGSKA (reference sequence). V shed 6 bases, J shed 1 base, and the junction held 10 bases outside the gene matches. CDR3 length: 15 residues.

The chain carries TRBV10-3 and TRBJ1-2, with a possible D match to TRBD1 (6 bases). There are 17 residues in the CDR3. The V gene's germline CDR1 is ENHRY and CDR2 SYGVKD. Trimming shortened V by 4 bases and J by 4 bases, and 22 bases separated the two germline ends. CDR3 sequence: CAISGPAGDAVVYGYTF. For the CDR3, the DNA is TGTGCCATCAGTGGTCCGGCAGGGGATGCGGTTGTCTATGGCTACACCTTC.

The rearrangement links TRBV25-1 to TRBJ2-2; 11 nucleotides align to TRBD2. Germline V gives CDR1 MGHDK, CDR2 SYGVNS. Trimming took 10 bases from V and 8 from J; bases not matched to a gene: 6. The CDR3 covers 13 residues. The CDR3, as DNA: TGTGCCACGACTAGCGGGATCAATGGGGAGCTGTTTTTT. This gives the protein CATTSGINGELFF.